This passage covers 30 T cell receptor beta chains from one sample sequenced in a study of blood T cell repertoires in COVID-19. The data were produced by immunoSEQ multiplex PCR, yet TCRdb's version contains in-frame clones alone and is incomplete. The table records over 85,000 clones, roughly 90% of them present only once. Sequencing input: peripheral blood. These receptors all come from a woman between 50 and 59 years old with COVID-19, enrolled during active disease.

The chain couples TRBV28 to TRBJ1-4; D not certain. Trimming left V 6 bases short and J 7 bases short, with 18 bases between. The CDR3 is made up of 15 amino acids. Germline V gene sequence: CDR1 MDHEN, CDR2 SYDVKM. The CDR3 nucleotides are TGTGCCAGCAGCCCCCCGTTCGAGAACGGTGAAAAACTGTTTTTT. Protein: CASSPPFENGEKLFF.

DNA of the CDR3: TGTGCCAGCAGCCAAGGGGTAACAGCTTACGAGCAGTACGTC. Encoded protein: CASSQGVTAYEQYV. J is TRBJ2-7 and V is TRBV3-1 (or the pseudogene TRBV3-2); D not certain. The ends were cut back, 1 base at V and 4 bases at J, with 11 bases in the middle. There are 14 residues in the CDR3. CDR1 and CDR2 from the germline V gene are LGHDT and YNNKEL (reference sequence).

This clone came up once. The chain employs TRBV28 and TRBJ1-5, with 10 positions matching TRBD1. This CDR3 is 13 amino acids long. The ends lost 10 bases at V and 6 bases at J; junction bases unmatched: 6. CDR1 and CDR2 from the germline V gene are MDHEN and SYDVKM. The CDR3 region has the DNA TGTGCCATCGACAGGGGGCGGCTTCAGCCCCAGCATTTT. Amino acids: CAIDRGRLQPQHF.

The V gene is TRBV9, the J gene TRBJ2-2; 7 nucleotides line up with TRBD1. V lost 5 bases to trimming and J lost 0 bases; unmatched junction nucleotides: 16. CDR3 size: 19 residues. Looked up from germline, CDR1 is SGDLS and CDR2 is YYNGEE. This chain's CDR3 is CASRRRDRVQSANTGELFF. The CDR3 coding sequence is TGTGCCAGCAGACGCCGGGACAGAGTGCAATCAGCGAACACCGGGGAGCTGTTTTTT.

The chain has TRBV28 and TRBJ1-4, with a possible D match to TRBD1 (6 bases). The V gene's germline CDR1 is MDHEN and CDR2 SYDVKM. V dropped 3 bases and J dropped 8 bases, with 13 bases sitting between them. CDR3 length: 14 residues. CDR3 in amino acids: CASSFQGRREKLFF. CDR3 nucleotide sequence: TGTGCCAGCAGTTTCCAGGGGCGACGAGAAAAACTGTTTTTT.

This chain links TRBV29-1 with TRBJ2-7, with D possibly being TRBD1 (6 bases). Germline V lookup: CDR1 SQVTM, CDR2 ANQGSEA. V was cut by 6 bases and J by 7 bases, with 16 bases left in between. CDR3 size: 12 residues. The CDR3 nucleotides are TGCAGCGTGGTAACAGGGCGGCGGGAGCAGTACGTC. It codes for CSVVTGRREQYV.

The V and J genes are TRBV30 and TRBJ1-5; TRBD1 aligns across 7 bases. After removal of 2 bases from V and 4 bases from J, the junction contained 11 bases not matched to a gene. The CDR3 extends over 16 amino acids. Germline-derived CDR1 and CDR2 are GTSNPN and SVGIG (reference sequence). The CDR3 DNA is TGTGCCTGGAGTACCCCGACAGGGATAGGAAATCAGCCCCAGCATTTT. The encoded protein is CAWSTPTGIGNQPQHF.

The V and J genes are TRBV19 and TRBJ1-2; no reliable D call. The germline CDR1 and CDR2 sequences are LNHDA and SQIVND (reference sequence). Trimming removed 1 base at V and 8 bases at J, with 14 bases between. The CDR3 is 14 amino acids. The CDR3 DNA is TGTGCCAGTAGTATAGCGGTAACGGAGCGAGGCTACACCTTC. Protein product: CASSIAVTERGYTF.

CDR3 nucleotide sequence: TGTGCCAGCAGGAAGCAGGGTGGTGTAAGCAATCAGCCCCAGCATTTT. Translating gives CASRKQGGVSNQPQHF. The chain combines TRBV28 with TRBJ1-5; TRBD1 might be the D (5 bases). Trimming removed 6 bases at V and 1 base at J, with 16 bases between. The CDR3 covers 16 residues. CDR1 and CDR2 (germline): MDHEN, SYDVKM.

The chain links TRBV15 to TRBJ2-2; a possible D gene is TRBD1 (6 bases). This CDR3 contains 15 residues. Germline V CDR1 and CDR2: LNHNV, YYDKDF (reference sequence). V lost 1 base, J lost 3 bases, and 9 bases lay in between. The CDR3 region is CATSRARGYTGELFF. The CDR3 DNA reads as TGTGCCACCAGCAGAGCCAGGGGATACACCGGGGAGCTGTTTTTT.

The chain uses TRBV7-6 and TRBJ1-2; 9 nucleotides align to TRBD1. The germline V gene encodes CDR1 SGHVS and CDR2 FNYEAQ. V lost 1 base and J lost 6; bases outside the gene matches: 9. The CDR3 consists of 16 residues. The CDR3 is CASSLVWGGQGDGYTF. CDR3 DNA sequence: TGTGCCAGCAGCTTAGTATGGGGGGGACAGGGAGATGGCTACACCTTC.

This chain links TRBV15 with TRBJ2-3, with D hard to call. Germline V gene lookup returns CDR1 LNHNV and CDR2 YYDKDF (reference sequence). Trimming removed 1 base at V and 2 bases at J, with 10 bases between. The length of the CDR3 is 15 residues. The CDR3 bases are TGTGCCACCAGCAGAGCAGGCAGCTTCACAGATACGCAGTATTTT. Amino acid sequence: CATSRAGSFTDTQYF.

The V and J genes are TRBV6-2 or TRBV6-3 and TRBJ1-1, with D perhaps TRBD1 (6 bases). Per germline, CDR1 MNHEY and CDR2 SVGEGT. Trimming pared 6 bases from V and 4 bases from J, leaving 18 bases between. CDR3 length: 15 residues. As DNA, the CDR3 is TGTGCCAGCAGCCCGGGGGCCGACTTGGGCACTGAAGCTTTCTTT. The encoded protein is CASSPGADLGTEAFF.

This chain links TRBV15 with TRBJ1-2; 9 bases align to TRBD1. V gave up 7 bases and J gave up 5 bases; unmatched junction bases: 14. The CDR3 is made up of 16 amino acids. Germline CDR1 LNHNV, CDR2 YYDKDF (reference sequence). The CDR3 DNA follows: TGTGCCACCACCTCAGCTGGATCAGGGACAGGGTATGGCTACACCTTC. Translated: CATTSAGSGTGYGYTF.

The chain employs TRBV7-7 and TRBJ1-1; 7 nucleotides match TRBD1. Trimming cost V 4 bases and J 3 bases; bases outside gene matches: 14. The CDR3 is 17 residues long. The germline V gene encodes CDR1 SSHAT and CDR2 FNYEAQ (reference sequence). CDR3 DNA: TGTGCCAGCAGCTCAGGAGCGACAGGGACAGAACACACTGAAGCTTTCTTT. This codes for CASSSGATGTEHTEAFF.

The chain links TRBV9 to TRBJ2-1, with D hard to call. From germline, CDR1 is SGDLS and CDR2 YYNGEE. Between the trimmed V and J ends, which lost 2 bases and 9 bases, there was a span of 6 bases. This CDR3 comprises 11 residues. CDR3 bases: TGTGCCAGCAGCGTTTCGGGTGAGCAGTTCTTC. This translates into CASSVSGEQFF.

The V gene is TRBV5-1, the J gene TRBJ2-1; a weak D match, TRBD1 (5 bases). Trimming pared 2 bases from V and 6 bases from J, leaving 6 bases between. The length of the CDR3 is 12 residues. Per germline, CDR1 SGHRS and CDR2 YFSETQ. Written as DNA, the CDR3 is TGCGCCAGCAGCTTTACAGGCAATGAGCAGTTCTTC. Its translation is CASSFTGNEQFF.

J is TRBJ1-1 and V is TRBV7-2, with D possibly TRBD1 on 5 matching bases. The V gene's germline CDR1 is SGHTA and CDR2 FQGNSA. There are 13 residues in the CDR3. V was cut by 8 bases and J by 9 bases, with 19 bases left in between. CDR3: CASPDPAQDKAFF. The CDR3 DNA reads TGTGCCAGCCCCGACCCTGCACAGGACAAAGCTTTCTTT.

The rearrangement links TRBV23-1 to TRBJ2-7; 10 bases match TRBD1. TRBV23-1 qualifies as an ORF whose function is uncertain. This CDR3 comprises 17 residues. V was pared by 7 bases and J by 2 bases, with 14 bases of the junction left unmatched. The CDR3 loop is CASTKVRDRGVAYEQYF. For the CDR3, the DNA is TGCGCCAGCACTAAGGTCAGGGACAGGGGTGTCGCCTACGAGCAGTACTTC.

This clone showed up just a few times. V gene TRBV27 combines with J gene TRBJ1-2; 10 nucleotides line up with TRBD1. The CDR3 totals 15 residues. Germline V gene sequence: CDR1 MNHEY, CDR2 SMNVEV (reference sequence). J was trimmed by 2 bases and V by 4 bases; bases with no gene match: 4. CDR3 nucleotides: TGTGCCAGCAGTTCTCGGACAGGGGGGAACTATGGCTACACCTTC. Encoded protein: CASSSRTGGNYGYTF.

The rearrangement uses TRBV27 and TRBJ2-7, with 12 bases matching TRBD2. CDR1 MNHEY and CDR2 SMNVEV come from the germline V gene (reference sequence). The CDR3 has 14 residues. V shed 4 bases and J 2 bases; nucleotides not matched to a gene: 0. CDR3 protein: CASSWTSGTYEQYF. For the CDR3, the DNA is TGTGCCAGCAGTTGGACTAGCGGGACCTACGAGCAGTACTTC.

The chain carries TRBV5-3 and TRBJ2-1, with D possibly matching TRBD1 (6 bases). TRBV5-3 is an ORF; its function is uncertain. The CDR3 is made up of 14 amino acids. The V and J ends lost 4 bases and 8 bases respectively, with 16 bases between them. The CDR3 nucleotides read TGTGCCAGAAGCCCAGGACAGATCCCGGATGAGCAGTTCTTC. Protein product: CARSPGQIPDEQFF.

V gene TRBV14 combines with J gene TRBJ2-1; possibly TRBD2 for D (6 bases). The CDR3 covers 14 residues. CDR1 and CDR2 from the germline V gene are SGHDN and FVKESK. This CDR3 reads CAVGTAGSYNEQFF. In nucleotides, the CDR3 is TGTGCGGTGGGCACAGCGGGTTCCTACAATGAGCAGTTCTTC.

The chain is built from TRBV19 and TRBJ1-5, with TRBD1 identical over 7 bases. This CDR3 region has 14 residues. Germline V gene data show CDR1 as LNHDA and CDR2 as SQIVND (reference sequence). The V gene end was trimmed by 4 bases and the J gene end by 2 bases; junction bases not matched to a gene: 2. The CDR3 DNA is TGTGCCAGTAGTACCCAGGGGGGCAATCAGCCCCAGCATTTT. This encodes CASSTQGGNQPQHF.

The rearrangement links TRBV24-1 to TRBJ1-5; D uncertain. CDR3 size: 13 residues. Germline lookup yields CDR1 KGHDR and CDR2 SFDVKD. V was pared by 5 bases and J by 6 bases, with 10 bases between. CDR3 nucleotide sequence: TGTGCCACCAGTGCCCCGGGAGGTCAGCCCCAGCATTTT. It codes for CATSAPGGQPQHF.

The V call is TRBV6-6, the J call TRBJ2-1, with D perhaps matching TRBD2 (6 bases). CDR1 is MNHNY, CDR2 SVGAGI, per germline (reference sequence). This CDR3 is built from 20 residues. The germline V and J ends were trimmed by 6 bases and 0 bases, with 27 bases remaining between them. For the CDR3, the DNA is TGTGCCAGCAGCCGTCTGCTGCCCAATTTAAGCGGGCGCTCCTACAATGAGCAGTTCTTC. Translating it yields CASSRLLPNLSGRSYNEQFF.

The chain is built from TRBV9 and TRBJ1-2; D not certain. The V end lost 6 bases, the J end lost 4 bases, and 19 bases lay between the germline ends. Per germline, CDR1 SGDLS and CDR2 YYNGEE. This CDR3 comprises 15 residues. The CDR3 sequence: CASNPSRILSYGYTF. The CDR3 DNA reads TGTGCCAGCAACCCCTCTAGGATCCTATCCTATGGCTACACCTTC. The full variable domain, its missing parts supplied by reference TRBV9 and TRBJ1-2, is DSGVTQTPKHLITATGQRVTLRCSPRSGDLSVYWYQQSLDQGLQFLIQYYNGEERAKGNILERFSAQQFPDLHSELNLSSLELGDSALYFCASNPSRILSYGYTFGSGTRLTVV.

The chain links TRBV12-5 to TRBJ1-5; D is undetermined. V was trimmed by 1 base and J by 1 base, leaving 11 bases between them. The germline V gene encodes CDR1 LGHNT and CDR2 FRNRAP. There are 16 residues in the CDR3. CDR3 bases: TGTGCTAGTGGTTTGGGAGCCTCCAGGAGCAATCAGCCCCAGCATTTT. Residues: CASGLGASRSNQPQHF.

The V call is TRBV18, the J call TRBJ1-6; 12 bases agree with TRBD1. Germline lookup yields CDR1 KGHSH and CDR2 LQKENI. The V segment lost 6 bases and the J segment 10 bases; nucleotides outside the gene matches: 10. This CDR3 has 16 residues. For the CDR3, the DNA is TGTGCCAGCTCCGGGGACAGGGGGCGCGTTGTCTCACCCCTCCACTTT. Residues: CASSGDRGRVVSPLHF. Combining the CDR3 with reference TRBV18 and TRBJ1-6 gives the whole variable domain NAGVMQNPRHLVRRRGQEARLRCSPMKGHSHVYWYRQLPEEGLKFMVYLQKENIIDESGMPKERFSAEFPKEGPSILRIQQVVRGDSAAYFCASSGDRGRVVSPLHFGNGTRLTVT.

This chain joins TRBV3-1 (or the pseudogene TRBV3-2) and TRBJ2-3; 9 bases are shared with TRBD2. The ends lost 1 base at V and 3 bases at J; junction bases unmatched: 14. Germline CDR1 and CDR2: LGHDT and YNNKEL (reference sequence). This CDR3 is 19 amino acids long. This CDR3 is CASSQGGSKAGGITDTQYF. The CDR3 DNA reads TGTGCCAGCAGCCAAGGCGGGTCGAAAGCGGGGGGAATTACAGATACGCAGTATTTT.